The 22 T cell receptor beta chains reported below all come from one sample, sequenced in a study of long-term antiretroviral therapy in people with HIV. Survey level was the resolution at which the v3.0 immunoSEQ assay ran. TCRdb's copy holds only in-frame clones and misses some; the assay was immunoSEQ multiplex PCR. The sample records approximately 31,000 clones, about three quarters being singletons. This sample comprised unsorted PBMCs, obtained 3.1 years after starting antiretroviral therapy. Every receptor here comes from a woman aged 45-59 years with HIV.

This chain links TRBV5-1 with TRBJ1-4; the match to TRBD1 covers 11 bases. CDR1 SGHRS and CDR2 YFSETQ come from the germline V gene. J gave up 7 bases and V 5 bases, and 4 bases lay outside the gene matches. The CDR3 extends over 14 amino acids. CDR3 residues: CASRSGTGGEKLFF. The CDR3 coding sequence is TGCGCCAGCAGATCCGGGACAGGGGGTGAAAAACTGTTTTTT.

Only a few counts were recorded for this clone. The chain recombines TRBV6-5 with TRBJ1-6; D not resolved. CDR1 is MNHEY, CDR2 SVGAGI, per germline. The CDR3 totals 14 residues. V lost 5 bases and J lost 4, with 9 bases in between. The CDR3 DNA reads TGTGCCAGCAGTGGGTCCAAGTATAATTCACCCCTCCACTTT. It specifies CASSGSKYNSPLHF.

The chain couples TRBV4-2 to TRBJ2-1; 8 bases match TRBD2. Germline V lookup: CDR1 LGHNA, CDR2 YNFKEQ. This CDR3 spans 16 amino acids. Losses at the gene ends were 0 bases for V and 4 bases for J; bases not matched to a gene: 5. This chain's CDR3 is CASSQDRLAGYNEQFF. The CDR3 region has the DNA TGTGCCAGCAGCCAAGATCGATTAGCGGGGTACAATGAGCAGTTCTTC.

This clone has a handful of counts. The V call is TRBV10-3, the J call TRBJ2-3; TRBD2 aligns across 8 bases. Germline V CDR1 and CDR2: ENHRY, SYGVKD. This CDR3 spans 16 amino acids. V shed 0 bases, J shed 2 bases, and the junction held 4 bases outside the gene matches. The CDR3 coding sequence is TGTGCCATCAGTGAGTCGGGAGCGGGAGACACAGATACGCAGTATTTT. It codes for CAISESGAGDTDTQYF.

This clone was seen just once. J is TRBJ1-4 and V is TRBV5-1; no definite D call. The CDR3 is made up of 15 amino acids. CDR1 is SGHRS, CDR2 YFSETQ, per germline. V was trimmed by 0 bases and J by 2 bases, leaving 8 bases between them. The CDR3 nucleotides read TGCGCCAGCAGCTTGGGGCTTGGGACTAATGAAAAACTGTTTTTT. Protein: CASSLGLGTNEKLFF.

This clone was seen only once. This chain's CDR3 is CASSHPGETQYF. In DNA form, the CDR3 reads TGTGCCAGCAGCCACCCCGGGGAGACCCAGTACTTC. This chain uses TRBV4-2 with TRBJ2-5; D remains unclear. Trimming left V 3 bases short and J 5 bases short, with 7 bases between. Germline V gene sequence: CDR1 LGHNA, CDR2 YNFKEQ. The CDR3 totals 12 residues.

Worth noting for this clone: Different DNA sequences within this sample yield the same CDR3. The CDR3 nucleotides read TGTGCCAGCAGTTACTCAGGGGGCGGCAATTCACCCCTCCACTTT. Amino acid sequence: CASSYSGGGNSPLHF. The rearrangement joins TRBV6-5 to TRBJ1-6, with 7 bases that match TRBD1. The V gene end was trimmed by 0 bases and the J gene end by 7 bases; junction bases not matched to a gene: 3. The CDR3 length is 15 residues. The V gene's germline CDR1 is MNHEY and CDR2 SVGAGI.

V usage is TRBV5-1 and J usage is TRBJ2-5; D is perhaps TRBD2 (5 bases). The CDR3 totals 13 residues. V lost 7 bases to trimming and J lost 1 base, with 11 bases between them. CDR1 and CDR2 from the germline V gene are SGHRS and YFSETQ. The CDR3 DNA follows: TGCGCCAGCCGCCGAGGGTTCCAAGAGACCCAGTACTTC. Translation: CASRRGFQETQYF.

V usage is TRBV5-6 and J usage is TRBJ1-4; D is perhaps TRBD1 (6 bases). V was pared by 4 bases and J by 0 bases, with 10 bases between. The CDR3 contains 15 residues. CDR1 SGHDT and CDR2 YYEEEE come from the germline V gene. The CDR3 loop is CASSSTGTTNEKLFF. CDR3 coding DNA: TGTGCCAGCAGCAGTACAGGGACAACTAATGAAAAACTGTTTTTT.

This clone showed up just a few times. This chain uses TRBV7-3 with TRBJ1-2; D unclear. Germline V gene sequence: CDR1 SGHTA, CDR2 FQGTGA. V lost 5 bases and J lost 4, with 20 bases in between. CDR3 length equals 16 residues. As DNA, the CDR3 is TGTGCCAGCAGCCAGTGGGTGATGGCTTCGGTCTATGGCTACACCTTC. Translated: CASSQWVMASVYGYTF.

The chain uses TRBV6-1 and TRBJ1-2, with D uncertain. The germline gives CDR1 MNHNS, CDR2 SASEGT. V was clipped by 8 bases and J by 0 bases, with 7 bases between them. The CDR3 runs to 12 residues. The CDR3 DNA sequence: TGTGCCAGCTCTCAGTCTAACTATGGCTACACCTTC. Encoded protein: CASSQSNYGYTF.

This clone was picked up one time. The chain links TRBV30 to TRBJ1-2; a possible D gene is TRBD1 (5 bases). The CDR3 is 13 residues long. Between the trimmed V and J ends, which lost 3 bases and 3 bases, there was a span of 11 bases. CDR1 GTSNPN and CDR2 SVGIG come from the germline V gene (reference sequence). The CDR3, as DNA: TGTGCCTGGAGGGCAGGGAGGGACTATGGCTACACCTTC. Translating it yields CAWRAGRDYGYTF.

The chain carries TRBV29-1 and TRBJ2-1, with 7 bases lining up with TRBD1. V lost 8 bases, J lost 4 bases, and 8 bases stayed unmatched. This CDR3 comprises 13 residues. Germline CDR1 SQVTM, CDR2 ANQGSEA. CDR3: CSIWTGHYNEQFF. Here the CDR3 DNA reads TGCAGCATATGGACAGGACATTACAATGAGCAGTTCTTC.

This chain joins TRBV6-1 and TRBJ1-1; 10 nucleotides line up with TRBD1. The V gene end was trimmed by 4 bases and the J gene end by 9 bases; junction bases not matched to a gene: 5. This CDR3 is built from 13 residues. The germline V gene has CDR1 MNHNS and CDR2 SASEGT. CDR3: CASSGQGAGQAFF. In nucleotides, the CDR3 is TGTGCCAGCAGTGGACAGGGGGCAGGTCAAGCTTTCTTT.

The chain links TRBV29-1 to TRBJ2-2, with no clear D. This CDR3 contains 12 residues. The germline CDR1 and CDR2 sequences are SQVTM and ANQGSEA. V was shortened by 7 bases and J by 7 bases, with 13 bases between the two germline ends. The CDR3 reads CSAQWVHGELFF. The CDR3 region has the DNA TGCAGCGCCCAATGGGTTCACGGGGAGCTGTTTTTT.

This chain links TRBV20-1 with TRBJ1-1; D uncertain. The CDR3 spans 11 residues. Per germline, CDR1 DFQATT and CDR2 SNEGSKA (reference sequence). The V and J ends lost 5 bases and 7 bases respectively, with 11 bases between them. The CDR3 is CSAQGPFEAFF. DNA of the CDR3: TGCAGTGCTCAAGGACCCTTTGAAGCTTTCTTT.

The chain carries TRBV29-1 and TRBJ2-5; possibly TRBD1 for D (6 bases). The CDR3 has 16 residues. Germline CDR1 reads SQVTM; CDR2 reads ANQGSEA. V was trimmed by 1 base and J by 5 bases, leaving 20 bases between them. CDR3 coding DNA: TGCAGCGTTGAAGGATCCAATCGGGGACATTCGGAGACCCAGTACTTC. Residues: CSVEGSNRGHSETQYF.

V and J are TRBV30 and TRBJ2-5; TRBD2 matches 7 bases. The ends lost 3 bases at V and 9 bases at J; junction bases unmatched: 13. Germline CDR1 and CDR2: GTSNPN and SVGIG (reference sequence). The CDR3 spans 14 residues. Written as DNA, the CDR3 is TGTGCCTGGAGGGAAACTAGCGTATTCGAGGCCCAGTACTTC. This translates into CAWRETSVFEAQYF.

Written as DNA, the CDR3 is TGTGCCAGTAGTCCACGAAACTCGGGGGGGCGTGAGACCCAGTACTTC. Its translation is CASSPRNSGGRETQYF. This chain links TRBV19 with TRBJ2-5; 8 positions match TRBD2. Per the germline V gene, CDR1 is LNHDA and CDR2 is SQIVND (reference sequence). The V segment lost 5 bases and the J segment 5 bases; nucleotides outside the gene matches: 13. CDR3 length equals 16 residues.

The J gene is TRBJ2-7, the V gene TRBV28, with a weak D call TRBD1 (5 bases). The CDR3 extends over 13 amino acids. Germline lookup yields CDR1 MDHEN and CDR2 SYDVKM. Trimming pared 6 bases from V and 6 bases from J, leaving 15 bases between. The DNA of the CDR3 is TGTGCCAGCAGAGGACACTCAGTCCCCGAGCAGTACTTC. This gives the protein CASRGHSVPEQYF. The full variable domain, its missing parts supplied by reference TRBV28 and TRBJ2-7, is DVKVTQSSRYLVKRTGEKVFLECVQDMDHENMFWYRQDPGLGLRLIYFSYDVKMKEKGDIPEGYSVSREKKERFSLILESASTNQTSMYLCASRGHSVPEQYFGPGTRLTVT.

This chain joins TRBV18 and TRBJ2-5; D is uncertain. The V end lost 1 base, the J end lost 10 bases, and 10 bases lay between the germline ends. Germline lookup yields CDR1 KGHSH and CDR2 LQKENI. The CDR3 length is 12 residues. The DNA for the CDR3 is TGTGCCAGCTCACCACAGGGTAGGGACCAGTACTTC. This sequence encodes CASSPQGRDQYF.

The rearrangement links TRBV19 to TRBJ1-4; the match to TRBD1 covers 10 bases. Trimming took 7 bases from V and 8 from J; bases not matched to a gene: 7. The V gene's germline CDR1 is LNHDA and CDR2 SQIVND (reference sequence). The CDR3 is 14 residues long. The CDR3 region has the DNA TGTGCCAGTACGACAGGGGGCTATGGGGAAAAACTGTTTTTT. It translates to CASTTGGYGEKLFF.